Below are 28 T cell receptor beta chains sequenced from a single sample in a study of blood T cell repertoires in COVID-19. Produced via immunoSEQ multiplex PCR; TCRdb's table is partial and in-frame only. The data hold under 65,000 clones, with 85% to 90% observed a single time. The sequenced sample consisted of peripheral blood. These receptor sequences come from a man in his 60s with acute or convalescent COVID-19.

V usage is TRBV24-1 and J usage is TRBJ2-1, with 11 bases that match TRBD2. This CDR3 spans 17 amino acids. Germline V gives CDR1 KGHDR, CDR2 SFDVKD. With 0 bases clipped from V and 5 bases from J, the junction kept 5 bases outside the gene matches. The DNA for the CDR3 is TGTGCCACCAGTGATTTGGGACTAGCGGGCTCTCACAATGAGCAGTTCTTC. It encodes CATSDLGLAGSHNEQFF.

This clone was recorded once. This chain links TRBV28 with TRBJ2-2, with 12 bases matching TRBD2. The germline CDR1 and CDR2 sequences are MDHEN and SYDVKM. This CDR3 comprises 14 residues. With 10 bases clipped from V and 7 bases from J, the junction kept 7 bases outside the gene matches. CDR3 region: CATLLAGGFGELFF. The DNA of the CDR3 is TGTGCCACCCTACTAGCGGGAGGCTTCGGGGAGCTGTTTTTT.

The chain has TRBV28 and TRBJ1-5, with TRBD1 identical over 9 bases. CDR3 length equals 15 residues. The V segment lost 6 bases and the J segment 5 bases; nucleotides outside the gene matches: 8. CDR1 MDHEN and CDR2 SYDVKM come from the germline V gene. The CDR3 here is CASSMNRGRDQPQHF. CDR3 DNA: TGTGCCAGCAGCATGAACAGGGGGCGGGATCAGCCCCAGCATTTT.

The chain has TRBV5-1 and TRBJ2-5; 7 nucleotides line up with TRBD2. This CDR3 spans 15 amino acids. The V and J ends lost 5 bases and 4 bases, in that order; junction bases with no gene match: 11. Germline V gives CDR1 SGHRS, CDR2 YFSETQ. Here the CDR3 reads CASREGPGGGETQYF. The CDR3 region has the DNA TGCGCCAGCAGGGAGGGGCCCGGCGGGGGAGAGACCCAGTACTTC.

This sequence joins TRBV7-9 and TRBJ2-5; TRBD2 is a possible D gene (5 bases). The CDR3 runs 12 residues. Looked up from germline, CDR1 is SEHNR and CDR2 is FQNEAQ (reference sequence). V lost 5 bases and J lost 5, with 9 bases in between. The CDR3 protein is CASSLGVETQYF. CDR3 in DNA: TGTGCCAGCAGCCTGGGAGTTGAGACCCAGTACTTC. The whole variable domain, remainder taken from reference TRBV7-9 and TRBJ2-5, is DTGVSQNPRHKITKRGQNVTFRCDPISEHNRLYWYRQTLGQGPEFLTYFQNEAQLEKSRLLSDRFSAERPKGSFSTLEIQRTEQGDSAMYLCASSLGVETQYFGPGTRLLVL.

This clone was seen just once. The V gene is TRBV28, the J gene TRBJ2-5; 8 bases agree with TRBD1. The CDR3 extends over 14 amino acids. Germline CDR1 reads MDHEN; CDR2 reads SYDVKM. After removal of 6 bases from V and 4 bases from J, the junction contained 7 bases not matched to a gene. The CDR3 sequence is CASRHDRGRETQYF. CDR3 nucleotide sequence: TGTGCCAGCAGGCACGACAGGGGTCGAGAGACCCAGTACTTC.

This CDR3 is CASIQGEYGYTF. The DNA for the CDR3 is TGTGCCAGCATACAGGGGGAGTATGGCTACACCTTC. The genes are TRBV6-1 and TRBJ1-2; 8 nucleotides match TRBD1. Per the germline V gene, CDR1 is MNHNS and CDR2 is SASEGT. The V and J ends lost 7 bases and 5 bases, in that order; junction bases with no gene match: 3. The CDR3 extends over 12 amino acids.

V usage is TRBV11-2 and J usage is TRBJ2-7; TRBD2 matches 14 bases. V lost 5 bases to trimming and J lost 6 bases; unmatched junction nucleotides: 9. The CDR3 runs 16 residues. Germline V gene sequence: CDR1 SGHAT, CDR2 FQNNGV. DNA of the CDR3: TGTGCCAGCAGCCCGTCGAGGACTAGCGGGAGGTCCGAGCAGTACTTC. This encodes CASSPSRTSGRSEQYF. The whole variable domain, remainder taken from reference TRBV11-2 and TRBJ2-7, is EAGVAQSPRYKIIEKRQSVAFWCNPISGHATLYWYQQILGQGPKLLIQFQNNGVVDDSQLPKDRFSAERLKGVDSTLKIQPAKLEDSAVYLCASSPSRTSGRSEQYFGPGTRLTVT.

This chain links TRBV25-1 with TRBJ2-1; D ambiguous. Trimming removed 6 bases at V and 2 bases at J, with 14 bases between. Germline lookup yields CDR1 MGHDK and CDR2 SYGVNS. This CDR3 has 15 residues. The CDR3 reads CASSPAGVPYNEQFF. CDR3 sequence (DNA): TGTGCCAGCAGCCCAGCCGGAGTCCCCTACAATGAGCAGTTCTTC.

V and J are TRBV18 and TRBJ1-4; D gene ambiguous. Trimming took 5 bases from V and 2 from J, leaving 9 bases between them. CDR3 length: 14 residues. Germline V gives CDR1 KGHSH, CDR2 LQKENI. This CDR3 reads CASSEGSTNEKLFF. CDR3 DNA sequence: TGTGCCAGCTCAGAGGGTTCGACTAATGAAAAACTGTTTTTT.

The sample holds one count of this clone. V and J are TRBV6-2 or TRBV6-3 and TRBJ2-7; 8 nucleotides align to TRBD2. The V gene end was trimmed by 4 bases and the J gene end by 2 bases; junction bases not matched to a gene: 13. CDR3 length: 17 amino acids. Germline-derived CDR1 and CDR2 are MNHEY and SVGEGT. CDR3 nucleotide sequence: TGTGCCAGCAGTTTCTCCGGATTAGCGGGGTTCCCCTACGAGCAGTACTTC. The encoded protein is CASSFSGLAGFPYEQYF.

The rearrangement uses TRBV27 and TRBJ2-2; 13 bases agree with TRBD2. Germline V gene data show CDR1 as MNHEY and CDR2 as SMNVEV (reference sequence). Trimming cost V 3 bases and J 9 bases; bases outside gene matches: 7. The CDR3 sequence is 16 residues long. The CDR3 region has the DNA TGTGCCAGCAGTTTGACCGGGACTAGCGGGACCTGGGAGCTGTTTTTT. Protein sequence: CASSLTGTSGTWELFF.

This chain uses TRBV9 with TRBJ2-7; D remains unclear. The CDR3 extends over 12 amino acids. Germline V gene lookup returns CDR1 SGDLS and CDR2 YYNGEE. V lost 4 bases, J lost 3 bases, and 8 bases lay in between. The CDR3 sequence is CASSLSGYEQYF. CDR3 coding DNA: TGTGCCAGCAGCCTTAGTGGCTACGAGCAGTACTTC.

CDR3: CASSPSRGLRTQYF. The CDR3 DNA follows: TGTGCCAGCAGCCCCTCGCGAGGGCTCCGGACCCAGTACTTC. The rearrangement links TRBV11-1 to TRBJ2-5; D may be TRBD2 (5 bases). Germline values: CDR1 SGHAT, CDR2 FQDESV (reference sequence). V lost 5 bases and J 7 bases, leaving 17 bases between the germline ends. The CDR3 sequence is 14 residues long.

The CDR3 region has the DNA TGTGCCAGCAGCCTCTTAGGGGTGCCTAGTTCACCCCTCCACTTT. It codes for CASSLLGVPSSPLHF. The chain employs TRBV6-2 or TRBV6-3 and TRBJ1-6; a possible D gene is TRBD1 (5 bases). Germline V gene sequence: CDR1 MNHEY, CDR2 SVGEGT. The CDR3 sequence is 15 residues long. Trimming cost V 6 bases and J 9 bases, with 18 bases left between them.

This chain joins TRBV6-6 and TRBJ1-4; 9 positions agree with TRBD1. CDR1 MNHNY and CDR2 SVGAGI come from the germline V gene (reference sequence). J lost 6 bases, V lost 5 bases, and 4 bases had no gene match. CDR3 length: 14 residues. CDR3 residues: CASSTDRGDEKLFF. The CDR3 nucleotides are TGTGCCAGCAGTACGGACAGGGGAGATGAAAAACTGTTTTTT.

The J gene is TRBJ1-2, the V gene TRBV7-9; TRBD1 is a possible D gene (6 bases). Looked up from germline, CDR1 is SEHNR and CDR2 is FQNEAQ (reference sequence). Trimming pared 5 bases from V and 2 bases from J, leaving 9 bases between. The CDR3 loop spans 13 amino acids. CDR3 bases: TGTGCCAGCAGCGAACAGGGCAACTATGGCTACACCTTC. As protein: CASSEQGNYGYTF.

V gene TRBV4-1 combines with J gene TRBJ2-7, with D perhaps TRBD1 (6 bases). There are 16 residues in the CDR3. Germline V gives CDR1 MGHRA, CDR2 YSYEKL. Trimming removed 4 bases from V and 2 bases from J, with 18 bases in between. The DNA of the CDR3 is TGCGCCAGCAGCCGCGAAGGACAGTCAAGGGCCTACGAGCAGTACTTC. It encodes CASSREGQSRAYEQYF.

This clone occurred once. The chain recombines TRBV24-1 with TRBJ1-5; TRBD1 is a possible D gene (5 bases). The length of the CDR3 is 14 residues. Germline loops: CDR1 KGHDR, CDR2 SFDVKD. V was clipped by 5 bases and J by 2 bases, with 9 bases between them. This chain's CDR3 is CATSVGRGNQPQHF. In DNA form, the CDR3 reads TGTGCCACCAGTGTTGGCAGGGGCAATCAGCCCCAGCATTTT.

J is TRBJ1-5 and V is TRBV19; TRBD1 is a possible D gene (5 bases). The CDR3 contains 15 residues. Trimming removed 3 bases at V and 3 bases at J, with 12 bases between. Germline values: CDR1 LNHDA, CDR2 SQIVND (reference sequence). CDR3 in amino acids: CASSIPGMDNQPQHF. Here the CDR3 DNA reads TGTGCCAGTAGTATCCCAGGGATGGACAATCAGCCCCAGCATTTT.

This chain uses TRBV18 with TRBJ2-7, with 11 bases that match TRBD1. J lost 4 bases, V lost 5 bases, and 4 bases had no gene match. Germline V gene sequence: CDR1 KGHSH, CDR2 LQKENI. There are 14 residues in the CDR3. The CDR3 nucleotides read TGTGCCAGCTCAGGCGGACAGGGGGCGTACGAGCAGTACTTC. Translating gives CASSGGQGAYEQYF.

This clone was picked up a small number of times. Other DNA variants within this sample encode the same CDR3. The chain uses TRBV7-3 and TRBJ2-2, with 8 positions matching TRBD2. CDR1 is SGHTA and CDR2 is FQGTGA in the germline V gene. The CDR3 extends over 17 amino acids. V lost 0 bases, J lost 7 bases, and 10 bases stayed unmatched. The CDR3 spells CASSLTRASGSIGELFF. The CDR3 DNA reads TGTGCCAGCAGCTTAACGCGTGCCAGCGGGAGTATCGGGGAGCTGTTTTTT.

The rearrangement joins TRBV23-1 to TRBJ1-5, with 7 bases that match TRBD1. TRBV23-1 belongs to the ORF category, with a function that is uncertain. The CDR3 consists of 16 residues. V shed 0 bases, J shed 3 bases, and the junction held 5 bases outside the gene matches. The CDR3 spells CASSQSHDRDNQPQHF. The CDR3 nucleotides are TGCGCCAGCAGTCAATCTCACGACAGGGACAATCAGCCCCAGCATTTT.

The V gene is TRBV20-1, the J gene TRBJ1-1; D may be TRBD1 (5 bases). The CDR3 extends over 14 amino acids. With 3 bases removed from V and 3 bases from J, the gap between germline ends came to 14 bases. CDR1 is DFQATT and CDR2 is SNEGSKA in the germline V gene (reference sequence). The CDR3 DNA sequence: TGCAGTGCTAGTAAGGGGATTGGGGACACTGAAGCTTTCTTT. Its translation is CSASKGIGDTEAFF.

The rearrangement uses TRBV12-3 or TRBV12-4 and TRBJ2-3; 7 positions match TRBD1. This CDR3 has 13 residues. Trimming removed 7 bases from V and 2 bases from J; junction bases left unmatched: 3. The CDR3, as DNA: TGTGCCAGCAACGGACAGGCCACAGATACGCAGTATTTT. It translates to CASNGQATDTQYF.

This rearrangement joins TRBV25-1 to TRBJ1-2, with D perhaps matching TRBD1 (6 bases). V gave up 4 bases and J gave up 7 bases, with 19 bases separating them. The CDR3 runs 15 residues. Germline CDR1 MGHDK, CDR2 SYGVNS. The CDR3 region is CASSGQVPEVRGYTF. CDR3 nucleotide sequence: TGTGCCAGCAGTGGACAGGTCCCTGAGGTCCGTGGCTACACCTTC.

This clone was picked up one time. J is TRBJ1-4 and V is TRBV7-2; possibly TRBD1 for D (5 bases). Germline lookup yields CDR1 SGHTA and CDR2 FQGNSA. The CDR3 is made up of 14 amino acids. The V gene lost 1 base and the J gene lost 7 bases, with 10 bases spanning the gap. CDR3 coding DNA: TGTGCCAGCAGCTTAGATAGGGGAAGTGAAAAACTGTTTTTT. It specifies CASSLDRGSEKLFF.

This clone has more than one count but fewer than ten. The rearrangement links TRBV6-1 to TRBJ1-2, with TRBD1 as a possible D gene (5 bases). The germline V and J ends were trimmed by 2 bases and 8 bases, with 12 bases remaining between them. In germline, CDR1 is MNHNS, CDR2 SASEGT. CDR3 size: 13 residues. CDR3 amino acids: CASSERGRDGYTF. The CDR3 coding sequence is TGTGCCAGCAGTGAAAGAGGGAGGGACGGCTACACCTTC.